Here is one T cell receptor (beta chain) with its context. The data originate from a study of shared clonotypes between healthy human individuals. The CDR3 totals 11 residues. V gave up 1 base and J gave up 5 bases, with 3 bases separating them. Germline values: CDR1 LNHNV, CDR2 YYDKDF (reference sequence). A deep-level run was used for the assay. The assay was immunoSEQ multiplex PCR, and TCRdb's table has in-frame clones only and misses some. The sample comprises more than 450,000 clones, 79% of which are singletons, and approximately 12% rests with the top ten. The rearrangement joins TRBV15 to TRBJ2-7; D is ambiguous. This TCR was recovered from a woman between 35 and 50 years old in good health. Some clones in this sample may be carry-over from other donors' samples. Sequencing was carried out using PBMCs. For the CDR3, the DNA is TGTGCCACCAGCAGAGGGGACGAGCAGTACTTC. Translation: CATSRGDEQYF.